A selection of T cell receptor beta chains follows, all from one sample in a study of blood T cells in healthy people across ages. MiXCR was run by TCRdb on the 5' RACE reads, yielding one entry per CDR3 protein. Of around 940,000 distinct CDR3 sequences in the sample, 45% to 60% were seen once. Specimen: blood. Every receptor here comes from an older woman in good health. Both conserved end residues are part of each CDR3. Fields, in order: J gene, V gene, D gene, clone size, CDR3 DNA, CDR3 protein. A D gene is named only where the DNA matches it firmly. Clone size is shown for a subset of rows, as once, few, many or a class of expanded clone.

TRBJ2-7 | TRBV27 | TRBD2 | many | TGTGCCAGCAGTCCACTAGCGGGAGTCTACGAGCAGTACTTC | CASSPLAGVYEQYF
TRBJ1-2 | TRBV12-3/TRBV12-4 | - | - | TGTGCCAGCAGTTTGGCCCAGGGACGCGGCTACACCTTC | CASSLAQGRGYTF
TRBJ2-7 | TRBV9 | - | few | TGTGCCAGCAGCGTAGGCGGGGCGCCTTACGAGCAGTACTTC | CASSVGGAPYEQYF
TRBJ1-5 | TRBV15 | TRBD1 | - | TGTGCCGCCAGCGGGGACAGGAATCAGCCCCAGCATTTT | CAASGDRNQPQHF
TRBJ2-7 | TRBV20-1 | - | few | TGCAGTGGTCAGGGGCCGGCTTACGAGCAGTACTTC | CSGQGPAYEQYF
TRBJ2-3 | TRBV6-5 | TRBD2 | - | TGTGCCAGCAAACGCGGGAGGGCCTACCCTTCGCAGTATTTT | CASKRGRAYPSQYF
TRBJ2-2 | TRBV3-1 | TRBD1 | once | TGTGCCAGCAGAGGACAGGGCGCGAACACCGGGGAGCTGTTTTTT | CASRGQGANTGELFF
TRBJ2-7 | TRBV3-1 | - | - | TGTGCCAGCAGCCGACAGGTCAATAGCTACGAGCAGTACTTC | CASSRQVNSYEQYF
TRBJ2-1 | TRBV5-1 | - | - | TGCGCCAGCAGCCGAGACAATCCCGGGACCTATAAGTTCTTC | CASSRDNPGTYKFF
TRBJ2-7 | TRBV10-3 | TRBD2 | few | TGTGCCATCAGCCCCAGCGGGAGCGGGTCCTACGAGCAGTACTTC | CAISPSGSGSYEQYF